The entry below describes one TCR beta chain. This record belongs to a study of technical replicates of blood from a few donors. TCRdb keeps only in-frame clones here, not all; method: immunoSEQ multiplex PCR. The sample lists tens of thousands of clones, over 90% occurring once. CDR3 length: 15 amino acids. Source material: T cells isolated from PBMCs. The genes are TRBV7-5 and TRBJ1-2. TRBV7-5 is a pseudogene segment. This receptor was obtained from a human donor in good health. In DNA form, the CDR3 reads TGTGTCAGAAGCTCTTCCGAGACGGGGAAGCATGGCTACACCTTC. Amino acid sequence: CVRSSSETGKHGYTF.